The TCR beta chain described here comes from a study of T-cell memory formation after mild COVID-19. For the study at large: Largely donor-specific sequence clusters came from a couple of donors. Whole-study findings and limits: Mainly CM and EM harbored the contracting CD4+ clones; mainly EMRA harbored the CD8+ ones.

The V and J ends lost 7 bases and 3 bases respectively, with 12 bases between them. Germline V lookup: CDR1 SQVTM, CDR2 ANQGSEA. This CDR3 region has 13 residues. In regard to this clonotype: The antigen remains undetermined.

TCRdb independently ran MiXCR on the 5' RACE reads; one entry per CDR3 protein. Of 150,000 to 200,000 distinct CDR3 sequences in the sample, around a tenth were seen once. The specimen was PBMCs or a T cell subset sorted from them (not recorded which). The sequence derives from a man between 18 and 29 years old who had mild COVID-19 (a few samples of this study predate the infection). Cell type and time point are not known. J is TRBJ1-4 and V is TRBV29-1; TRBD1 is a possible D gene (6 bases). CDR3 loop: CSALQGPNEKLFF. For the CDR3, the DNA is TGCAGCGCGTTACAGGGCCCTAATGAAAAACTGTTTTTT.